Listed below are T cell receptor beta chains from one sample, sequenced in a study of cytomegalovirus exposure and HLA in healthy donors. Assay: immunoSEQ multiplex PCR; the TCRdb copy retains only in-frame clones and omits some. Here the sample spans approximately 150,000 clones, around 90% being singletons. Sequenced input: PBMCs. The receptors were sampled from a woman under 30 in good health and CMV-seropositive. CDR3s include the opening cysteine and the closing phenylalanine or tryptophan. Fields, in order: clone size, V gene, J gene, CDR3 protein. Size tells how often a clone was seen (once, few, many) or the class of an expanded clone, and some rows leave it out.

>-|TRBV30|TRBJ1-1
CAWSPGQGHNTEAFF
>-|TRBV25-1|TRBJ2-5
CASSEFYQTQYF
>-|TRBV2|TRBJ2-1
CASSEDSYNEQFF
>-|TRBV19|TRBJ2-5
CASSIESGGGGTQYF
>-|TRBV5-1|TRBJ1-4
CASSVGQGHEKLFF
>-|TRBV2|TRBJ1-5
CASKVGQYNQPQHF
>once|TRBV2|TRBJ2-5
CASSRGYQETQYF
>few|TRBV27|TRBJ2-1
CASSYDDLAGEQFF
>-|TRBV6-4|TRBJ1-1
CASSESQGEAFF
>-|TRBV10-3|TRBJ1-2
CAISEGQPYGYTF
>-|TRBV11-2|TRBJ2-4
CASSLGRAPSIQYF
>-|TRBV2|TRBJ2-7
CASLPTYGAGVNEQYF
>-|TRBV13|TRBJ2-7
CASSQSTTSYEQYF
>-|TRBV6-1|TRBJ2-7
CASRTGTGGFYEQYF
>few|TRBV6-5|TRBJ1-5
CASSDRSDNQPQHF
>-|TRBV4-1|TRBJ1-5
CASSQERTGSGNQPQHF
>-|TRBV10-3|TRBJ2-5
CAISEFRQETQYF